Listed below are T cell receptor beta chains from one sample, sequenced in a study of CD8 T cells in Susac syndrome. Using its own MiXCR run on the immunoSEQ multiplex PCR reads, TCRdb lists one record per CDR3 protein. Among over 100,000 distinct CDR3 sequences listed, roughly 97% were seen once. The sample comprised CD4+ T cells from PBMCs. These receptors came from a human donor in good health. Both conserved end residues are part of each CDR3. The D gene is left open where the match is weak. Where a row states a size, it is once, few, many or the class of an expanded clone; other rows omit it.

CASSLYPTVSYEQYF | TGTGCCAGCAGTTTATATCCCACGGTCTCCTACGAGCAGTACTTC | TRBJ2-7 | - | - | TRBV28
CASSFQGGGVGLKLFF | TGTGCCAGCAGTTTCCAGGGCGGGGGCGTAGGCCTAAAACTGTTTTTT | TRBJ1-4 | - | - | TRBV28
CSVSGSNQPQHF | TGCAGCGTTTCAGGAAGCAATCAGCCCCAGCATTTT | TRBJ1-5 | - | - | TRBV29-1
CASSQDLVGQGTQETQYF | TGTGCCAGCAGCCAAGATCTTGTCGGACAGGGTACCCAGGAGACCCAGTACTTC | TRBJ2-5 | TRBD1 | once | TRBV14
CASSPTRGRAGELFF | TGTGCCAGCAGCCCGACGCGGGGTCGGGCCGGGGAGCTGTTTTTT | TRBJ2-2 | - | - | TRBV11-3
CASSLGLTEETQYF | TGTGCCAGCAGCCTCGGTCTAACAGAAGAGACCCAGTACTTC | TRBJ2-5 | - | - | TRBV7-9
CASRTNRGQSLGGEKLFF | TGTGCCAGCAGAACCAACAGGGGACAATCACTGGGTGGTGAAAAACTGTTTTTT | TRBJ1-4 | TRBD1 | - | TRBV2
CASSLAGTSGGSYNEQFF | TGCGCCAGCAGCTTGGCAGGGACTAGCGGGGGTTCCTACAATGAGCAGTTCTTC | TRBJ2-1 | TRBD2 | once | TRBV5-1
CASSPLLKPYEQYF | TGTGCCAGCAGTCCCCTTCTAAAGCCCTACGAGCAGTACTTC | TRBJ2-7 | - | - | TRBV28
CASSLPGQGNSPLHF | TGCGCCAGCAGCTTACCGGGACAGGGAAATTCACCCCTCCACTTT | TRBJ1-6 | TRBD1 | - | TRBV5-1
CASSPKPGQIYEQYF | TGCGCCAGCAGCCCTAAACCGGGACAGATTTACGAGCAGTACTTC | TRBJ2-7 | TRBD1 | - | TRBV5-1
CASSQTGMWLFF | TGCGCCAGCAGTCAAACAGGGATGTGGCTGTTTTTT | TRBJ1-4 | - | - | TRBV23-1
CASSPHSGNTIYF | TGTGCCAGCAGCCCTCACTCTGGAAACACCATATATTTT | TRBJ1-3 | - | - | TRBV7-8
CASRITGTEEELFF | TGTGCCAGCAGGATTACCGGGACAGAAGAGGAGCTGTTTTTT | TRBJ2-2 | TRBD1 | - | TRBV2
CASSPSSVNTEAFF | TGCGCCAGCAGCCCTTCGTCGGTGAACACTGAAGCTTTCTTT | TRBJ1-1 | - | - | TRBV5-1
CSARGTSGGKNIQYF | TGCAGTGCTAGAGGGACTAGCGGGGGGAAAAACATTCAGTACTTC | TRBJ2-4 | TRBD2 | - | TRBV20-1
CSAQAVGGRETQYF | TGCAGCGCTCAAGCGGTAGGGGGTCGGGAGACCCAGTACTTC | TRBJ2-5 | - | - | TRBV29-1
CASSYYGGAYEQYF | TGTGCCAGCAGTTACTACGGGGGGGCCTACGAGCAGTACTTC | TRBJ2-7 | TRBD2 | - | TRBV6-6
CASSEVQAHSNQPQHF | TGTGCCAGCAGCGAAGTCCAGGCCCATAGCAATCAGCCCCAGCATTTT | TRBJ1-5 | - | - | TRBV11-2
CASSHKRGAQHF | TGTGCCAGCAGCCACAAAAGGGGGGCCCAGCATTTT | TRBJ1-5 | - | - | TRBV3-1
CASSLLPTGSGANVLTF | TGTGCCAGCAGTCTCCTACCCACAGGGTCCGGGGCCAACGTCCTGACTTTC | TRBJ2-6 | - | - | TRBV3-1
CSVRRGDEQFF | TGCAGCGTACGGAGGGGAGATGAGCAGTTCTTC | TRBJ2-1 | - | - | TRBV29-1
CASSPVTYEQYF | TGTGCCAGCAGTCCGGTAACCTACGAGCAGTACTTC | TRBJ2-7 | - | - | TRBV7-2
CASSLAREQYF | TGTGCCAGCAGCTTGGCCCGCGAGCAGTACTTC | TRBJ2-7 | - | - | TRBV7-2
CASSQDRELNQPQHF | TGTGCCAGCAGCCAAGATCGGGAGCTAAATCAGCCCCAGCATTTT | TRBJ1-5 | - | - | TRBV4-2
CASSRQGDTGELFF | TGTGCCAGCAGCAGACAGGGGGACACCGGGGAGCTGTTTTTT | TRBJ2-2 | TRBD1 | - | TRBV3-1
CASSLDRGNTEAFF | TGCGCCAGCAGCTTGGACAGGGGAAACACTGAAGCTTTCTTT | TRBJ1-1 | TRBD1 | - | TRBV5-1
CASSFMDRGYETQYF | TGTGCCAGCAGTTTTATGGACAGGGGGTATGAGACCCAGTACTTC | TRBJ2-5 | TRBD1 | - | TRBV28
CSVGQGVTEAFF | TGCAGCGTTGGACAGGGAGTCACTGAAGCTTTCTTT | TRBJ1-1 | TRBD1 | - | TRBV29-1
CASSPWASSDGNQPQHF | TGTGCCAGCAGCCCCTGGGCATCTTCGGATGGCAATCAGCCCCAGCATTTT | TRBJ1-5 | - | - | TRBV27
CASSRGPAGGGYTF | TGTGCCAGCAGCCGGGGCCCGGCGGGAGGAGGCTACACCTTC | TRBJ1-2 | - | once | TRBV12-3/TRBV12-4
CASSGGGGARRQETQYF | TGTGCCAGCAGCGGGGGCGGGGGAGCCCGTCGACAAGAGACCCAGTACTTC | TRBJ2-5 | - | - | TRBV7-2
CSVVGVYEQYF | TGCAGCGTGGTGGGGGTGTACGAGCAGTACTTC | TRBJ2-7 | - | - | TRBV29-1
CASSRDLSYEQYF | TGCGCCAGCAGTCGGGACTTATCCTACGAGCAGTACTTC | TRBJ2-7 | - | - | TRBV5-1
CASSQLTGGGTEAFF | TGTGCCAGCAGCCAACTGACAGGGGGAGGTACTGAAGCTTTCTTT | TRBJ1-1 | TRBD1 | - | TRBV7-9
CASSPQNRAGASYEQYF | TGTGCCAGCAGCCCCCAGAACAGGGCAGGGGCCTCCTACGAGCAGTACTTC | TRBJ2-7 | - | few | TRBV9
CASSLVQGARMEQYF | TGTGCCAGCAGCTTAGTGCAGGGGGCAAGGATGGAGCAGTACTTC | TRBJ2-7 | TRBD1 | - | TRBV7-2
CAWMRLGGGEQYF | TGTGCCTGGATGAGGCTAGGGGGCGGCGAGCAGTACTTC | TRBJ2-7 | TRBD1 | - | TRBV30
CAVGQGSSGANVLTF | TGTGCTGTAGGACAGGGGAGCTCTGGGGCCAACGTCCTGACTTTC | TRBJ2-6 | TRBD1 | - | TRBV12-5
CASTSGRDEQYF | TGTGCCAGCACCTCTGGAAGGGACGAGCAGTACTTC | TRBJ2-7 | - | - | TRBV2
CASSDARDRGEQYF | TGTGCCAGCAGTGACGCCCGGGACAGGGGCGAGCAGTACTTC | TRBJ2-7 | TRBD1 | - | TRBV28
CASNRGQVGGYTF | TGTGCCAGCAACAGGGGGCAAGTTGGGGGCTACACCTTC | TRBJ1-2 | TRBD1 | - | TRBV6-2/TRBV6-3
CASSLEGATGELFF | TGTGCCAGCAGCTTAGAAGGCGCGACCGGGGAGCTGTTTTTT | TRBJ2-2 | - | - | TRBV7-2
CSAYRRNTEAFF | TGCAGTGCTTACAGGAGGAACACTGAAGCTTTCTTT | TRBJ1-1 | - | - | TRBV20-1
CSAEQGASEKLFF | TGCAGTGCAGAACAGGGGGCTAGTGAAAAACTGTTTTTT | TRBJ1-4 | TRBD1 | - | TRBV20-1
CASSNGGAQETQYF | TGCGCCAGCAGCAACGGGGGGGCCCAGGAGACCCAGTACTTC | TRBJ2-5 | TRBD2 | - | TRBV5-1
CASSLGLLQRNEQFF | TGTGCCAGCAGCTTGGGGCTCCTTCAGAGGAATGAGCAGTTCTTC | TRBJ2-1 | - | - | TRBV5-8
CASSPHREVGRGYTF | TGTGCCAGCAGCCCCCACAGGGAAGTAGGACGGGGCTACACCTTC | TRBJ1-2 | - | - | TRBV9
CASRSGTDGYTF | TGTGCCAGCAGATCCGGGACGGATGGCTACACCTTC | TRBJ1-2 | - | - | TRBV6-5
CSATGQGATEAFF | TGCAGCGCCACGGGACAGGGAGCAACTGAAGCTTTCTTT | TRBJ1-1 | TRBD1 | - | TRBV29-1
CSASRASEAGELFF | TGCAGTGCTAGTAGGGCTAGCGAAGCCGGGGAGCTGTTTTTT | TRBJ2-2 | - | - | TRBV20-1